This TCR beta chain was sequenced for a study of PD-1 blockade in classical Hodgkin lymphoma. This clone showed up just once. Noted time point: cycle 4 day 1 (C4D1), after 6 weeks of nivolumab. No patient escaped relapse after autologous stem cell transplantation, and brentuximab vedotin exposure varied. Through magnetic negative selection, CD8+ T cells were separated from PBMCs that had been thawed. The protocol was immunoSEQ multiplex PCR, while the TCRdb copy is restricted to in-frame clones and leaves out a portion. The repertoire includes about 20,000 clones, approximately 84% of them detected once, and less than 9% sits in the top ten. The CDR3 has 16 residues.

The source of this sequence is a human donor with classical Hodgkin lymphoma. The sample here was CD8+ T cells from blood, taken before the fourth cycle of nivolumab. The chain is built from TRBV21-1 and TRBJ1-2; TRBD1, the D gene given by the table, was not confirmed from the DNA. TRBV21-1 is a pseudogene locus. In nucleotides, the CDR3 is TGTGCCAGCAGCAAAGGACTCAGGGTACCCAACTATGGCTACACCTTC. Translation gives CASSKGLRVPNYGYTF.